This passage covers 26 T cell receptor beta chains from one sample sequenced in a study of shared clonotypes between healthy human individuals. Clones were sequenced by immunoSEQ multiplex PCR, and TCRdb holds only the in-frame ones, with some missing. The sample gives about 960,000 clones, around 80% of which show up once; about 1.5% is in the top ten. The specimen was memory CD4+ T cells sorted from blood. As to subset: CD45RA-negative fraction. These receptor sequences come from a man aged 18 to 29 in good health.

The V gene is TRBV30, the J gene TRBJ2-1; D possibly corresponds to TRBD2 (5 bases). V lost 1 base to trimming and J lost 7 bases, with 11 bases between them. The germline V gene encodes CDR1 GTSNPN and CDR2 SVGIG (reference sequence). This CDR3 has 13 residues. For the CDR3, the DNA is TGTGCCTGGAGTGCCCGCGGGCGGAATGAGCAGTTCTTC. It encodes CAWSARGRNEQFF.

The J gene is TRBJ2-4, the V gene TRBV7-9; no clear D. Germline V gene data show CDR1 as SEHNR and CDR2 as FQNEAQ (reference sequence). V lost 5 bases, J lost 0 bases, and 11 bases lay in between. The CDR3 has 15 amino acids. CDR3 nucleotide sequence: TGTGCCAGCAGCGCCGCGGAACTAGCCAAAAACATTCAGTACTTC. As protein: CASSAAELAKNIQYF. The complete variable domain, with remaining parts taken from reference TRBV7-9 and TRBJ2-4, reads DTGVSQNPRHKITKRGQNVTFRCDPISEHNRLYWYRQTLGQGPEFLTYFQNEAQLEKSRLLSDRFSAERPKGSFSTLEIQRTEQGDSAMYLCASSAAELAKNIQYFGAGTRLSVL.

DNA of the CDR3: TGTGCCAGCAGCCAAGATCAGGGCTTGGTTTCGTTCTTC. It codes for CASSQDQGLVSFF. The rearrangement links TRBV4-2 to TRBJ2-1; a possible D gene is TRBD1 (5 bases). With 0 bases removed from V and 15 bases from J, the gap between germline ends came to 15 bases. The germline gives CDR1 LGHNA, CDR2 YNFKEQ. This CDR3 spans 13 amino acids.

The chain has TRBV28 and TRBJ2-1; 7 bases agree with TRBD2. Germline loops: CDR1 MDHEN, CDR2 SYDVKM. J gave up 0 bases and V 8 bases, and 16 bases lay outside the gene matches. The CDR3 sequence is 18 residues long. The DNA of the CDR3 is TGTGCCAGCCCTGCCGGAGGCGGGGGTTCTGGCTCCTACAATGAGCAGTTCTTC. It encodes CASPAGGGGSGSYNEQFF. The entire variable domain, with the rest obtained from reference TRBV28 and TRBJ2-1, is as follows: DVKVTQSSRYLVKRTGEKVFLECVQDMDHENMFWYRQDPGLGLRLIYFSYDVKMKEKGDIPEGYSVSREKKERFSLILESASTNQTSMYLCASPAGGGGSGSYNEQFFGPGTRLTVL.

This chain joins TRBV7-9 and TRBJ1-1; D possibly corresponds to TRBD1 (6 bases). Germline assignment: CDR1 SEHNR and CDR2 FQNEAQ (reference sequence). This CDR3 contains 13 residues. Trimming left V 6 bases short and J 7 bases short, with 15 bases between. The CDR3 sequence: CASSHNQGIEAFF. CDR3 bases: TGTGCCAGCAGTCATAACCAGGGGATTGAAGCTTTCTTT. The full variable domain, with the rest looked up from reference TRBV7-9 and TRBJ1-1, is DTGVSQNPRHKITKRGQNVTFRCDPISEHNRLYWYRQTLGQGPEFLTYFQNEAQLEKSRLLSDRFSAERPKGSFSTLEIQRTEQGDSAMYLCASSHNQGIEAFFGQGTRLTVV.

The chain couples TRBV9 to TRBJ2-5, with D possibly TRBD1 on 7 matching bases. V was shortened by 3 bases and J by 4 bases, with 13 bases between the two germline ends. The germline gives CDR1 SGDLS, CDR2 YYNGEE. CDR3 length equals 14 residues. The CDR3 spells CASSETGRRETQYF. The CDR3 nucleotides read TGTGCCAGCAGCGAGACAGGGAGGAGAGAGACCCAGTACTTC.

V gene TRBV30 combines with J gene TRBJ2-7, with 8 bases that match TRBD1. Germline assignment: CDR1 GTSNPN and CDR2 SVGIG (reference sequence). V lost 4 bases, J lost 2 bases, and 7 bases stayed unmatched. The CDR3 is made up of 14 amino acids. CDR3 sequence (DNA): TGTGCCTGGATTCGACAGGGGTACCCCTACGAGCAGTACTTC. This translates into CAWIRQGYPYEQYF.

Details on this clone: This could be a read error, since a much larger clone is one nucleotide away. The DNA of the CDR3 is TGTGCCAGCAGCTTAAGTGCAGATACGCAGTATTTT. It translates to CASSLSADTQYF. The V call is TRBV7-9, the J call TRBJ2-3; D unresolved. Trimming took 2 bases from V and 4 from J, leaving 4 bases between them. This CDR3 has 12 residues. Germline V CDR1 and CDR2: SEHNR, FQNEAQ (reference sequence).

This clone was counted once. With only one base between it and a far larger clone, this is likely a read error. The sample holds other DNA sequences that translate to the same CDR3. J is TRBJ2-7 and V is TRBV9, with 7 bases aligning to TRBD2. Germline V gives CDR1 SGDLS, CDR2 YYNGEE. With 1 base clipped from V and 5 bases from J, the junction kept 9 bases outside the gene matches. The CDR3 sequence is 15 residues long. As DNA, the CDR3 is TGTGCCAGCAGCGTAAGAATTGCGGGAGTAAACGAGCAGTACTTC. It encodes CASSVRIAGVNEQYF.

The chain carries TRBV6-5 and TRBJ1-2; D is undetermined. This CDR3 contains 14 residues. CDR1 is MNHEY and CDR2 is SVGAGI in the germline V gene. V was clipped by 7 bases and J by 7 bases, with 19 bases between them. The CDR3 bases are TGTGCCAGCAATGTGAGGAGTGGAGCGGGTGGCTACACCTTC. Translating gives CASNVRSGAGGYTF.

V usage is TRBV5-1 and J usage is TRBJ2-1; 12 bases line up with TRBD2. The CDR3 covers 15 residues. The ends lost 7 bases at V and 4 bases at J; junction bases unmatched: 6. Germline assignment: CDR1 SGHRS and CDR2 YFSETQ. CDR3 in amino acids: CASLNGTSGYNEQFF. DNA of the CDR3: TGCGCCAGCCTAAACGGGACTAGCGGGTACAATGAGCAGTTCTTC.

This sequence joins TRBV5-1 and TRBJ2-1, with D perhaps matching TRBD2 (6 bases). Looked up from germline, CDR1 is SGHRS and CDR2 is YFSETQ. Trimming removed 3 bases at V and 2 bases at J, with 9 bases between. The CDR3 spans 14 residues. CDR3 protein: CASSSGDTYNEQFF. CDR3 DNA: TGCGCCAGCAGCTCGGGGGATACCTACAATGAGCAGTTCTTC.

The chain uses TRBV10-1 and TRBJ2-1, with D tentatively TRBD2 (6 bases). CDR1 is WNHNN, CDR2 SYGVQD, per germline (reference sequence). Trimming pared 3 bases from V and 4 bases from J, leaving 16 bases between. This CDR3 is built from 16 residues. CDR3 nucleotides: TGCGCCAGCAGTGACCTTAGCGGTTCCTTTTACAATGAGCAGTTCTTC. Its protein product is CASSDLSGSFYNEQFF.

The chain recombines TRBV30 with TRBJ2-1, with D tentatively TRBD1 or TRBD2 (5 bases each). Germline assignment: CDR1 GTSNPN and CDR2 SVGIG (reference sequence). With 7 bases removed from V and 4 bases from J, the gap between germline ends came to 20 bases. The CDR3 spans 15 residues. CDR3 region: CAYKRGNALYNEQFF. CDR3 bases: TGTGCCTACAAGAGGGGCAATGCCCTATACAATGAGCAGTTCTTC.

V and J are TRBV18 and TRBJ1-6; 8 bases fit TRBD1. Unmatched junction bases numbered 8, after V lost 3 bases and J lost 7 bases. Looked up from germline, CDR1 is KGHSH and CDR2 is LQKENI. The CDR3 consists of 16 residues. The CDR3 is CASSPRTGNKNSPLHF. Written as DNA, the CDR3 is TGTGCCAGCTCACCCCGGACAGGGAATAAGAATTCACCCCTCCACTTT.

This clone showed up just once. The chain recombines TRBV6-4 with TRBJ2-3; D assignment may be TRBD1 or TRBD2 (5 bases each). From germline, CDR1 is MRHNA and CDR2 SNTAGT. The CDR3 contains 15 residues. Trimming removed 6 bases from V and 0 bases from J, with 13 bases in between. The CDR3 sequence: CASSLQDSSTDTQYF. CDR3 DNA: TGTGCCAGCAGCCTACAGGACTCTAGCACAGATACGCAGTATTTT.

This clone showed up just once. This chain joins TRBV7-3 and TRBJ1-2; 7 bases align to TRBD1. The V and J ends lost 5 bases and 7 bases, in that order; junction bases with no gene match: 10. The length of the CDR3 is 14 residues. The germline CDR1 and CDR2 sequences are SGHTA and FQGTGA. The CDR3, as DNA: TGTGCCAGCAGCCCAGGGGGGCAGGGCCGTGGCTACACCTTC. It specifies CASSPGGQGRGYTF. Filled out from reference TRBV7-3 and TRBJ1-2, the complete variable domain reads GAGVSQTPSNKVTEKGKYVELRCDPISGHTALYWYRQSLGQGPEFLIYFQGTGAADDSGLPNDRFFAVRPEGSVSTLKIQRTERGDSAVYLCASSPGGQGRGYTFGSGTRLTVV.

This clone was observed a few times. The chain is built from TRBV4-3 and TRBJ1-1, with unresolved D. V lost 4 bases to trimming and J lost 6 bases, with 21 bases between them. The CDR3 has 16 amino acids. Germline V lookup: CDR1 LGHNA, CDR2 YSLEER. CDR3 sequence: CASSLLLIIRASEAFF. CDR3 bases: TGCGCCAGCAGCCTCCTCCTCATCATTAGGGCTTCTGAAGCTTTCTTT.

This rearrangement joins TRBV7-2 to TRBJ2-5; TRBD2 aligns across 10 bases. Germline lookup yields CDR1 SGHTA and CDR2 FQGNSA. The J segment lost 1 base and the V segment lost 1 base, leaving 3 bases of the junction unmatched. The CDR3 length is 16 residues. The CDR3 loop is CASSLGVAGGQETQYF. CDR3 nucleotide sequence: TGTGCCAGCAGCTTAGGGGTAGCGGGAGGCCAAGAGACCCAGTACTTC.

A word on this clone: Other DNA sequences within the sample encode an identical CDR3. The chain uses TRBV5-4 and TRBJ2-5; 13 bases are shared with TRBD2. The germline V gene encodes CDR1 SGHNT and CDR2 YYREEE (reference sequence). The CDR3 consists of 16 residues. With 0 bases clipped from V and 2 bases from J, the junction kept 1 base outside the gene matches. The CDR3, as DNA: TGTGCCAGCAGCTTGGGACTAGCGGGAGGTCAAGAGACCCAGTACTTC. Translation: CASSLGLAGGQETQYF.

The chain couples TRBV9 to TRBJ2-7; TRBD2 agrees at 10 bases. The trim removed 5 bases at V and 1 base at J, leaving 3 bases unmatched. The CDR3 length is 14 residues. Germline V gene data show CDR1 as SGDLS and CDR2 as YYNGEE. CDR3 DNA sequence: TGTGCCAGCAGTATAGCGGGAGGTTCCTACGAGCAGTACTTC. This translates into CASSIAGGSYEQYF.

This clone was observed a few times. Compared with germline, one end of the junction differs, possibly owing to a read error. V is TRBV30 and J is TRBJ2-7; 8 bases are shared with TRBD1. Germline loops: CDR1 GTSNPN, CDR2 SVGIG (reference sequence). This CDR3 spans 11 amino acids. This chain's CDR3 is CAWDWTGIIFF. As DNA, the CDR3 is TGTGCCTGGGACTGGACAGGGATAATTTTCTTC.

This chain joins TRBV11-2 and TRBJ2-3, with unresolved D. The CDR3 contains 12 residues. CDR1 SGHAT and CDR2 FQNNGV come from the germline V gene. V was cut by 5 bases and J by 4 bases, with 7 bases left in between. CDR3 nucleotides: TGTGCCAGCAGCCATTACGCAGATACGCAGTATTTT. Its translation is CASSHYADTQYF.

This clone was found a few times. Distinct nucleotide sequences in the sample also encode this CDR3. The genes are TRBV30 and TRBJ1-6; possibly TRBD1 for D (6 bases). CDR1 GTSNPN and CDR2 SVGIG come from the germline V gene (reference sequence). CDR3 length equals 11 residues. V lost 5 bases, J lost 9 bases, and 8 bases lay in between. The CDR3 loop reads CAWGGGSPLHF. As DNA, the CDR3 is TGTGCCTGGGGAGGGGGTTCACCCCTCCACTTT. The entire variable domain, with the rest obtained from reference TRBV30 and TRBJ1-6, is as follows: SQTIHQWPATLVQPVGSPLSLECTVEGTSNPNLYWYRQAAGRGLQLLFYSVGIGQISSEVPQNLSASRPQDRQFILSSKKLLLSDSGFYLCAWGGGSPLHFGNGTRLTVT.

This chain links TRBV2 with TRBJ1-2; unclear D gene. This CDR3 contains 13 residues. Between the trimmed V and J ends, which lost 4 bases and 2 bases, there was a span of 8 bases. Per the germline V gene, CDR1 is SNHLY and CDR2 is FYNNEI. DNA for the CDR3: TGTGCCAGCAGTGGCTTGCTAAACTATGGCTACACCTTC. This translates into CASSGLLNYGYTF.

This chain joins TRBV10-3 and TRBJ2-7, with D uncertain. The V gene's germline CDR1 is ENHRY and CDR2 SYGVKD. The CDR3 covers 13 residues. Trimming pared 2 bases from V and 9 bases from J, leaving 14 bases between. The CDR3 sequence: CAISEERRVGQYF. CDR3 DNA: TGTGCCATCAGTGAGGAGCGAAGAGTCGGGCAGTACTTC.